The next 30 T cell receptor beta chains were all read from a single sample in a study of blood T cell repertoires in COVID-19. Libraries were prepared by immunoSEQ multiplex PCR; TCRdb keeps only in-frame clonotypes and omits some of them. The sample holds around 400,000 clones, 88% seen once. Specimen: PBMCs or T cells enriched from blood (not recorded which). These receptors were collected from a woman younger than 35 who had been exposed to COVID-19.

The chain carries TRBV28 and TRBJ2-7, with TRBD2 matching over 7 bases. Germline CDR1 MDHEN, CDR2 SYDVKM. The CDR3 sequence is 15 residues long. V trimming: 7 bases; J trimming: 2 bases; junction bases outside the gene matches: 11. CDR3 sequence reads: CASTGLGGKAYEQYF. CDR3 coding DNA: TGTGCCAGCACTGGGTTGGGGGGGAAGGCCTACGAGCAGTACTTC.

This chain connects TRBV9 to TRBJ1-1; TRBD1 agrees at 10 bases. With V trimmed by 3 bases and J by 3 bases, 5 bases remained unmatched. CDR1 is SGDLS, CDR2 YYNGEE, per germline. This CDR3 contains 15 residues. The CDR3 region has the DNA TGTGCCAGCAGCGGGCGACAGGGGGCGCACACTGAAGCTTTCTTT. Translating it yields CASSGRQGAHTEAFF.

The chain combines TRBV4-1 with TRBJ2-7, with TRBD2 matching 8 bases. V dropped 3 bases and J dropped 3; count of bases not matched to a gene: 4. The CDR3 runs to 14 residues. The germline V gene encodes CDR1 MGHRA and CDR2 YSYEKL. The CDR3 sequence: CASSHSGLGYEQYF. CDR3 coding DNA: TGCGCCAGCAGCCACTCGGGACTAGGCTACGAGCAGTACTTC.

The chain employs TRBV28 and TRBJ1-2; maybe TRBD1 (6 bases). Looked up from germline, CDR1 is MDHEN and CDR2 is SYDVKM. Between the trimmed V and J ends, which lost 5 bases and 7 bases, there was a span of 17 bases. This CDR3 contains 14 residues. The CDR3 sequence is CASSPPTGIVGYTF. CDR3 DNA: TGTGCCAGCAGTCCTCCGACAGGAATTGTTGGCTACACCTTC.

For the CDR3, the DNA is TGCAGGGCCGAGAGGCACACTGAAGCTTTCTTT. Protein sequence: CRAERHTEAFF. V and J are TRBV20-1 and TRBJ1-1; no clear D gene. The CDR3 consists of 11 residues. Germline V lookup: CDR1 DFQATT, CDR2 SNEGSKA (reference sequence).

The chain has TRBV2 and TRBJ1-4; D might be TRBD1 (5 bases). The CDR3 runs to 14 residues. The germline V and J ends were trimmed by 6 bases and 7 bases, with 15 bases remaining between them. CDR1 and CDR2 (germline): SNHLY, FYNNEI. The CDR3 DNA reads TGTGCCAGCAGGCCCGGGGGGAGGGGTGAAAAACTGTTTTTT. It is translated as CASRPGGRGEKLFF.

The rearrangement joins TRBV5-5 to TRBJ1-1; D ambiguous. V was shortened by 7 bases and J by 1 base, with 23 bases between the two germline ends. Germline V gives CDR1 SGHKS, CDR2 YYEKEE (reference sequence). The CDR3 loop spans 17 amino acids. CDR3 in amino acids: CASEARSLLAANTEAFF. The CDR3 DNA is TGTGCCAGCGAAGCGCGTTCCCTCCTGGCGGCGAACACTGAAGCTTTCTTT.

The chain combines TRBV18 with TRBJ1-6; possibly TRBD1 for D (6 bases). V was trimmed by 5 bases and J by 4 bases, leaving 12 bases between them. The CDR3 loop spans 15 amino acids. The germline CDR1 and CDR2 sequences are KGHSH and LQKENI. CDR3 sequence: CASSNRTAYNSPLHF. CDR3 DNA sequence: TGTGCCAGCTCAAACCGGACAGCTTATAATTCACCCCTCCACTTT.

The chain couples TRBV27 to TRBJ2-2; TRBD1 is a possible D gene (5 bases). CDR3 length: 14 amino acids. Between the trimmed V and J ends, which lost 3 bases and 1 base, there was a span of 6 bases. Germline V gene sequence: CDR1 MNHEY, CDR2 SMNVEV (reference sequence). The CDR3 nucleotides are TGTGCCAGCAGTTTTCAGGGGAACACCGGGGAGCTGTTTTTT. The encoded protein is CASSFQGNTGELFF.

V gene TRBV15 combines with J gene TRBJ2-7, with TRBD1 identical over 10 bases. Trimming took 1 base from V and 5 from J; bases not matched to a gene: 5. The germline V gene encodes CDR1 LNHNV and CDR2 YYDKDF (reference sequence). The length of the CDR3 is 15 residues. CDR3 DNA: TGTGCCACCAGCAGAGTGGGGACAGGGGTCAACGAGCAGTACTTC. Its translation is CATSRVGTGVNEQYF. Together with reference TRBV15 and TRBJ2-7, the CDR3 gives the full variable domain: DAMVIQNPRYQVTQFGKPVTLSCSQTLNHNVMYWYQQKSSQAPKLLFHYYDKDFNNEADTPDNFQSRRPNTSFCFLDIRSPGLGDTAMYLCATSRVGTGVNEQYFGPGTRLTVT.

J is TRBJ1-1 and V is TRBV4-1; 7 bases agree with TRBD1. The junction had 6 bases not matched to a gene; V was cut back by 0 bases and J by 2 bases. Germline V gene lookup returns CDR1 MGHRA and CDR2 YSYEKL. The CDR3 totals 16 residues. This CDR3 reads CASSQDNRGGNTEAFF. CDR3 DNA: TGCGCCAGCAGCCAAGATAACAGGGGCGGAAACACTGAAGCTTTCTTT.

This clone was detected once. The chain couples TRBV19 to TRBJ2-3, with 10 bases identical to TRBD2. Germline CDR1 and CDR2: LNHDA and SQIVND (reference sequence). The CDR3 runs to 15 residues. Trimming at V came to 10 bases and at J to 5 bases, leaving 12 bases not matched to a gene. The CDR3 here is CATSSIAGGGDTQYF. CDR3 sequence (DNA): TGTGCCACTTCATCCATAGCGGGGGGAGGAGATACGCAGTATTTT.

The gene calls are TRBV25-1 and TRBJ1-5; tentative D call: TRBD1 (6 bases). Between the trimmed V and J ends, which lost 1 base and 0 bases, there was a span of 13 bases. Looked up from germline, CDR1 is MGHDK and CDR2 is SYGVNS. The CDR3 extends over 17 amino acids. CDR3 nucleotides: TGTGCCAGCAGTGAATCAACAGGGACTAATAGCAATCAGCCCCAGCATTTT. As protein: CASSESTGTNSNQPQHF. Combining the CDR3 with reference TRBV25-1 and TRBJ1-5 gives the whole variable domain EADIYQTPRYLVIGTGKKITLECSQTMGHDKMYWYQQDPGMELHLIHYSYGVNSTEKGDLSSESTVSRIRTEHFPLTLESARPSHTSQYLCASSESTGTNSNQPQHFGDGTRLSIL.

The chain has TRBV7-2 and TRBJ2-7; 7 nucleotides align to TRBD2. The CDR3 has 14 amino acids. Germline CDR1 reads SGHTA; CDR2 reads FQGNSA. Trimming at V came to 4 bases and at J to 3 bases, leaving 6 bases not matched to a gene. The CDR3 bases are TGTGCCAGCAGCTCATCGCTAGCGGTCTACGAGCAGTACTTC. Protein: CASSSSLAVYEQYF.

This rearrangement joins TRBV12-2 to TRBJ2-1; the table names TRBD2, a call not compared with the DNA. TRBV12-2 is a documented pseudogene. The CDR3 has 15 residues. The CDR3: CASRLLAGGPDEQFF. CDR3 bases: TGTGCAAGTCGCTTACTAGCGGGGGGGCCGGATGAGCAGTTCTTC.

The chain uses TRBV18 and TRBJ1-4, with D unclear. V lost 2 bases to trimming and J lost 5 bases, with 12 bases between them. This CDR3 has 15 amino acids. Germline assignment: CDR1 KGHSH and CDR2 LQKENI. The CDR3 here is CASSPIAVANEKLFF. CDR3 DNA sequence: TGTGCCAGCTCACCAATTGCGGTTGCAAATGAAAAACTGTTTTTT.

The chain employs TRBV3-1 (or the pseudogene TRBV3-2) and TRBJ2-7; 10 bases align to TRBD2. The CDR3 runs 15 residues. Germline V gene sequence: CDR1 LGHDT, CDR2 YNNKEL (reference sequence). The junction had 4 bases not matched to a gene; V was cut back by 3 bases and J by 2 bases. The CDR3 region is CASSHGSGGAYEQYF. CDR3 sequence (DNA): TGTGCCAGCAGCCATGGAAGCGGGGGGGCCTACGAGCAGTACTTC.

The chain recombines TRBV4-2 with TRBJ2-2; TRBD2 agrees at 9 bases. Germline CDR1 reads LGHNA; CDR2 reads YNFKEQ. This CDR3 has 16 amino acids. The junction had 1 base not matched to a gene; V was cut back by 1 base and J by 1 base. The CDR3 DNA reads TGTGCCAGCAGCCAAGGAGCGGGGGGGAACACCGGGGAGCTGTTTTTT. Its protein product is CASSQGAGGNTGELFF.

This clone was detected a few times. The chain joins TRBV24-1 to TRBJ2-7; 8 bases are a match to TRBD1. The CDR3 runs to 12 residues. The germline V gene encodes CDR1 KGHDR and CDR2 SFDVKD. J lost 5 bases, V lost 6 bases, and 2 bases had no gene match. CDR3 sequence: CATSSGGHEQYF. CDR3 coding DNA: TGTGCCACCAGTTCAGGGGGCCACGAGCAGTACTTC.

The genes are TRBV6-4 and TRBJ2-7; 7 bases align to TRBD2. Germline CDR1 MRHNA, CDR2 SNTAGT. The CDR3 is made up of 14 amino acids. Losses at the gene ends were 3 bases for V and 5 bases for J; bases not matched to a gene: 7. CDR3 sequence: CASSEGLGGHEQYF. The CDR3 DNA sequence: TGTGCCAGCAGTGAAGGACTAGGAGGCCACGAGCAGTACTTC.

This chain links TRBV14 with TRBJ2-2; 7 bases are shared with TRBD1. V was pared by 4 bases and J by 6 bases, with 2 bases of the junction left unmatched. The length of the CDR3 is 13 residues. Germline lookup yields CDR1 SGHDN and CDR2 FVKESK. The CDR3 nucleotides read TGTGCCAGCAGCCTTGACAGGGCCGGGGAGCTGTTTTTT. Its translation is CASSLDRAGELFF.

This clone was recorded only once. CDR3 region: CASSLGSSGSTQYF. CDR3 nucleotide sequence: TGTGCCAGCAGTCTTGGGTCGAGCGGGAGCACCCAGTACTTC. The V and J genes are TRBV5-6 and TRBJ2-5; the match to TRBD2 covers 8 bases. Germline V lookup: CDR1 SGHDT, CDR2 YYEEEE. CDR3 length equals 14 residues. The junction had 11 bases not matched to a gene; V was cut back by 5 bases and J by 8 bases. Filled out from reference TRBV5-6 and TRBJ2-5, the complete variable domain reads DAGVTQSPTHLIKTRGQQVTLRCSPKSGHDTVSWYQQALGQGPQFIFQYYEEEERQRGNFPDRFSGHQFPNYSSELNVNALLLGDSALYLCASSLGSSGSTQYFGPGTRLLVL.

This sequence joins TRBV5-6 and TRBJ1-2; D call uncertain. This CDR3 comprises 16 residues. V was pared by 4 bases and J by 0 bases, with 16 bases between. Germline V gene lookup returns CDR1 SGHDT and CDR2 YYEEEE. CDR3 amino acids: CASSPSTGEPNYGYTF. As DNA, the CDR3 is TGTGCCAGCAGCCCCTCAACCGGGGAACCTAACTATGGCTACACCTTC.

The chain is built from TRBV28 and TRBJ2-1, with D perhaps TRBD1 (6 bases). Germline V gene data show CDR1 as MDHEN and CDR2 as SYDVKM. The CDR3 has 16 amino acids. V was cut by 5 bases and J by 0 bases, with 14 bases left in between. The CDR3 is CASSTGRGSSYNEQFF. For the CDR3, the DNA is TGTGCCAGCAGTACAGGGCGAGGGAGCTCCTACAATGAGCAGTTCTTC.

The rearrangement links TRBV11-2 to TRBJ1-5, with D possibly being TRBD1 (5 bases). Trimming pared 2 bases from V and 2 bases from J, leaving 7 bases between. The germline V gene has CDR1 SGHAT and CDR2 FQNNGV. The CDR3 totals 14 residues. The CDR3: CASSLTGRNQPQHF. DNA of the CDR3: TGTGCCAGCAGCTTAACAGGCCGCAATCAGCCCCAGCATTTT.

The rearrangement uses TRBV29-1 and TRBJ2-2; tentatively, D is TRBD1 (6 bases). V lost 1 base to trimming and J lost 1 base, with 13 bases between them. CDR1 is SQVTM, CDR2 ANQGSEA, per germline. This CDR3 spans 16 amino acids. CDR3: CSVEVFGTMNTGELFF. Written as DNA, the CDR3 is TGCAGCGTTGAAGTTTTTGGGACAATGAACACCGGGGAGCTGTTTTTT.

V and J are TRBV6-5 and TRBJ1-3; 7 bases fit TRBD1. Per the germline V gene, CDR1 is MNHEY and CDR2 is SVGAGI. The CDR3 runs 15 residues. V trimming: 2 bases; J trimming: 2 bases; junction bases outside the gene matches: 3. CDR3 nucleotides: TGTGCCAGCAGTTACAAACAGGGGACTGGAAACACCATATATTTT. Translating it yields CASSYKQGTGNTIYF.

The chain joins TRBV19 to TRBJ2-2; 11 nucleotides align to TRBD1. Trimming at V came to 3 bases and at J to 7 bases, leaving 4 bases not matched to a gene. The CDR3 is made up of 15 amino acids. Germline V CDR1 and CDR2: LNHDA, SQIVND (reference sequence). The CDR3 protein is CASSIWTGGGGELFF. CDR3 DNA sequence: TGTGCCAGTAGTATCTGGACAGGGGGCGGCGGGGAGCTGTTTTTT.

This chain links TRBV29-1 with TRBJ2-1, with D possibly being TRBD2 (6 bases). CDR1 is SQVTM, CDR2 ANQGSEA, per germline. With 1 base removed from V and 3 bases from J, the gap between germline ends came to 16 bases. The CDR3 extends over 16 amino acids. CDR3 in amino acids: CSVEVASAGSYNEQFF. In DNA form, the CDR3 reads TGCAGCGTTGAAGTAGCGTCGGCGGGAAGCTACAATGAGCAGTTCTTC.

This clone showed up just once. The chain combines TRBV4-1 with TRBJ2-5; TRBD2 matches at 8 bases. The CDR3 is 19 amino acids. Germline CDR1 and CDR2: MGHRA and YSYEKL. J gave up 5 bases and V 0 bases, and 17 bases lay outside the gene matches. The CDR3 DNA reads TGCGCCAGCAGCCAAGATCTTAGGTGGATTAGCGGGGAGGGGGAGACCCAGTACTTC. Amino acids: CASSQDLRWISGEGETQYF.